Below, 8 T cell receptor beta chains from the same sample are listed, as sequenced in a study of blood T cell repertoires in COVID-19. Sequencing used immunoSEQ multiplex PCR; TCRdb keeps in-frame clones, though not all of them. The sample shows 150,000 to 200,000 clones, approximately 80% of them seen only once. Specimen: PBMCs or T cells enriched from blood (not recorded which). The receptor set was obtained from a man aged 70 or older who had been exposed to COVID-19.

CDR3 loop: CASSYGGNSYEQYF. The CDR3, as DNA: TGTGCCAGCAGTTACGGCGGGAACTCCTACGAGCAGTACTTC. This chain connects TRBV6-6 to TRBJ2-7; tentatively, D is TRBD2 (6 bases). V was clipped by 2 bases and J by 0 bases, with 8 bases between them. CDR3 length equals 14 residues. Germline CDR1 is MNHNY and CDR2 is SVGAGI (reference sequence).

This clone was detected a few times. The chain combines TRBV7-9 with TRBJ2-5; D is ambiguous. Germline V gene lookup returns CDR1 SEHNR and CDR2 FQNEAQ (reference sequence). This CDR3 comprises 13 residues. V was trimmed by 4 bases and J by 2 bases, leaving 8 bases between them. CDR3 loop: CASSSDLQETQYF. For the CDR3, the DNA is TGTGCCAGCAGCTCCGACTTGCAAGAGACCCAGTACTTC.

In nucleotides, the CDR3 is TGTGCCAGCAGCCAATTCGTTACTACCGATGGCACAGATACGCAGTATTTT. Protein product: CASSQFVTTDGTDTQYF. The V and J genes are TRBV14 and TRBJ2-3; D unresolved. V lost 2 bases, J lost 1 base, and 16 bases lay in between. The V gene's germline CDR1 is SGHDN and CDR2 FVKESK. CDR3 length: 17 residues.

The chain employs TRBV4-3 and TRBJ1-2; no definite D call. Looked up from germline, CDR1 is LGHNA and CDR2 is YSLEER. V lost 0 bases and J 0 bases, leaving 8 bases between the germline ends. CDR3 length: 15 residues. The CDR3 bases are TGCGCCAGCAGCCAAGATAGGAGCCCTAACTATGGCTACACCTTC. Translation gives CASSQDRSPNYGYTF.

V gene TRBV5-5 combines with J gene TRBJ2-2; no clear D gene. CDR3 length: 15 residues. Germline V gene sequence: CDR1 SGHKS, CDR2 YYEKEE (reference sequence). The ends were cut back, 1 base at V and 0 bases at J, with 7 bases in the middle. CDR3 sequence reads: CASSLNPANTGELFF. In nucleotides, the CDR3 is TGTGCCAGCAGCTTGAATCCCGCGAACACCGGGGAGCTGTTTTTT.

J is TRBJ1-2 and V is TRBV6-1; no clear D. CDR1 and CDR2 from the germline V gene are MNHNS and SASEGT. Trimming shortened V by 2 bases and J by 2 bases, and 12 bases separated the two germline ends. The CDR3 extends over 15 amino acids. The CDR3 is CASSELSRMNYGYTF. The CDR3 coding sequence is TGTGCCAGCAGTGAATTGAGCAGGATGAACTATGGCTACACCTTC.

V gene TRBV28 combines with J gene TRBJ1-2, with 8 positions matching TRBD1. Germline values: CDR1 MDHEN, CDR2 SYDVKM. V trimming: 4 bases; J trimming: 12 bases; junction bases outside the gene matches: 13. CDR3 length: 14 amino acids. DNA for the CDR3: TGTGCCAGCAGTTCCGCCTCGGGCAGGGGGCAAGACACCTTC. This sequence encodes CASSSASGRGQDTF.

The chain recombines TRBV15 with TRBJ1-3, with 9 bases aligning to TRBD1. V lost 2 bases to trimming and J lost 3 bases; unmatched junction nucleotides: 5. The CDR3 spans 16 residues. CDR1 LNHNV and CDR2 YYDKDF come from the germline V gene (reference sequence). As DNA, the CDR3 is TGTGCCACCAGCAGAACAGGGGGCACAGGTGGAAACACCATATATTTT. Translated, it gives CATSRTGGTGGNTIYF.